This TCR beta chain originates from a study of T-cell memory formation after mild COVID-19. Each CDR3 protein gets one entry after TCRdb re-called the 5' RACE reads with MiXCR. The profile shows around 530,000 distinct CDR3 sequences, less than 25% of them singletons. The CDR3 has 14 residues. The ends were cut back, 2 bases at V and 4 bases at J, with 11 bases in the middle. This clonotype was seen only a few times. Input material: PBMCs or a T cell subset sorted from them (not recorded which). The clonotype originates from an adult woman who had mild COVID-19 (a few samples of this study predate the infection). Cell type and time point are not known. The chain is built from TRBV12-3 or TRBV12-4 and TRBJ1-2, with D perhaps TRBD1 (5 bases). CDR3 protein: CASSLTGSGYGYTF. CDR3 nucleotides: TGTGCCAGCAGTTTAACAGGATCGGGCTATGGCTACACCTTC.